This T cell receptor (beta chain) is from a study of cytomegalovirus exposure and HLA in healthy donors. Study-wide findings and caveats: In a later analysis, an Asian-associated ancestry cluster reportedly showed fewer N-insertions than the roughly 700-donor mean.

CDR1 and CDR2 from the germline V gene are GTSNPN and SVGIG (reference sequence). This CDR3 has 13 residues. Trimming took off 0 bases at V and 4 bases at J, with 4 bases between the two ends. This clone was observed a handful of times. Antigen specificity is unknown. Both 60 Vbeta primers and 13 Jbeta primers went into the PCR. The protocol was immunoSEQ multiplex PCR, while the TCRdb copy is restricted to in-frame clones and leaves out a portion. The sample records under 200,000 clones, about 70% being singletons. Sequenced sample: PBMCs. The TCR was taken from a woman aged 25 to 39 in good health and CMV-seronegative. The chain recombines TRBV30 with TRBJ1-6; unclear D gene. The CDR3 region is CAWSVSYNSPLHF. The CDR3 DNA reads as TGTGCCTGGAGTGTCTCTTATAATTCACCCCTCCACTTT.